This T cell receptor beta chain is from a study of shared clonotypes between healthy human individuals. Across the whole study: A couple of female and three male donors aged 18 to 49 were enrolled. Study-level results: Naive CD4 clonotypes were shared across several donors at around 5%.

About this clone itself: Its specificity is not known.

Division of CD4+ cells produced a CD45RA+ naive subset and a CD45RA-negative memory subset. This CDR3 contains 13 residues. V was trimmed by 5 bases and J by 4 bases, leaving 14 bases between them. Germline-derived CDR1 and CDR2 are SQVTM and ANQGSEA. Repertoires were generated with immunoSEQ multiplex PCR, while TCRdb's copy carries only in-frame clones and drops some. Here the sample spans 2 million to 2.5 million clones, approximately 96% being singletons. The sample was naive CD4+ T cells sorted from blood. The subset denotes: CD45RA+ positively selected. The sequence derives from a man aged 18 to 29 in good health. The V gene is TRBV29-1, the J gene TRBJ1-2; D is perhaps TRBD1 (6 bases). This CDR3 reads CSVTSQGLYGYTF. The DNA of the CDR3 is TGCAGCGTTACTTCGCAGGGGCTCTATGGCTACACCTTC.